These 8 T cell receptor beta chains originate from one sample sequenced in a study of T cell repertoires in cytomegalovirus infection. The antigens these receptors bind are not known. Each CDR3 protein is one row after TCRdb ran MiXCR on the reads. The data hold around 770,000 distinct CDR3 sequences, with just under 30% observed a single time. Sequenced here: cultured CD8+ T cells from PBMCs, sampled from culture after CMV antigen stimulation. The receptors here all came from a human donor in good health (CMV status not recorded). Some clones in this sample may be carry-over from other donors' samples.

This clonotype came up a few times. The CDR3 region is CASSLGGAGYGYTF. The CDR3 coding sequence is TGTGCCAGCAGTTTAGGCGGTGCGGGATATGGCTACACCTTC. V and J are TRBV12-3 or TRBV12-4 and TRBJ1-2; D not resolved. Deletions cut 1 base from V and 5 bases from J, with 11 bases between. The CDR3 length is 14 residues.

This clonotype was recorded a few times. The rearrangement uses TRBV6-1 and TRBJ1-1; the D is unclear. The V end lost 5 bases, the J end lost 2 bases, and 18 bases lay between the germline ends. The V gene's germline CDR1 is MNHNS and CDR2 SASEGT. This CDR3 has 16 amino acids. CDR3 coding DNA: TGTGCCAGCAGTCAGAGAGCGGGGTTGGGAAACACTGAAGCTTTCTTT. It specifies CASSQRAGLGNTEAFF.

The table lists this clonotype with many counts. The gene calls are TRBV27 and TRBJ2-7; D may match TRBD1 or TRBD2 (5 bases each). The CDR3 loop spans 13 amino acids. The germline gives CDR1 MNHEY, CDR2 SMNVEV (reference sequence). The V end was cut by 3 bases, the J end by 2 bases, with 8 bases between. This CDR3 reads CASSFQGAYEQYF. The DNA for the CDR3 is TGTGCCAGCAGTTTTCAGGGAGCCTACGAGCAGTACTTC.

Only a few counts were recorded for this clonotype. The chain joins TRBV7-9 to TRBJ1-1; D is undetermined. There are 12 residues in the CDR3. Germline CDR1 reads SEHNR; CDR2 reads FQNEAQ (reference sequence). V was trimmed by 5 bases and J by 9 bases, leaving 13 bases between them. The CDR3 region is CASSLETRQAFF. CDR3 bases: TGTGCCAGCAGCCTGGAGACACGACAAGCTTTCTTT.

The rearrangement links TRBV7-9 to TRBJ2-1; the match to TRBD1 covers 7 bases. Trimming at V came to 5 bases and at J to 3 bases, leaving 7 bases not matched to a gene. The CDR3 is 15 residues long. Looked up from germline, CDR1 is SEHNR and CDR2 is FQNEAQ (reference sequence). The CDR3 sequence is CASSPAGTDYNEQFF. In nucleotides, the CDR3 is TGTGCCAGCAGCCCCGCCGGGACAGACTACAATGAGCAGTTCTTC.

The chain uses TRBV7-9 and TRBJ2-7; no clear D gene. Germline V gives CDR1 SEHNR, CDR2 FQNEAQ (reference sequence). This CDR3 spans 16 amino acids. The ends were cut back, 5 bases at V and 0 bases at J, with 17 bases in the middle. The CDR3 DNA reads TGTGCCAGCAGCGCTCCCTGGGCCAGGAGCTCCTACGAGCAGTACTTC. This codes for CASSAPWARSSYEQYF.

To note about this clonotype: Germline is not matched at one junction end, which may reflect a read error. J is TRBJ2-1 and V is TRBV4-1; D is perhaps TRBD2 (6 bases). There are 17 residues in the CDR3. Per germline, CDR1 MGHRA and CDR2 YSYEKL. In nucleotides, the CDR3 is TGCGCCAGCTGCCAGCTAATTAGCGGATACTCCTACAATGAGCAGTTCTTC. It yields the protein CASCQLISGYSYNEQFF.

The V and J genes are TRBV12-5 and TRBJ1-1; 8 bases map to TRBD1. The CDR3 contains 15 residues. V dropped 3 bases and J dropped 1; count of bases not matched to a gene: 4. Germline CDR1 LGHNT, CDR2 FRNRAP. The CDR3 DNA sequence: TGTGCTAGTGGTTTCACAGGGGGTGGGAACACTGAAGCTTTCTTT. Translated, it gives CASGFTGGGNTEAFF.